One sample yielded the 19 T cell receptor beta chains listed below, sequenced in a study of tumour-infiltrating T cells in Burkitt lymphoma. Libraries were prepared by immunoSEQ multiplex PCR; TCRdb keeps only in-frame clonotypes and omits some of them. The table has approximately 46,000 clones, roughly 31% seen once; the top ten hold 2.5% to 3.5%. The sequencing input was tumor tissue. The origin of the receptors is a human donor with Burkitt lymphoma.

This clone appeared a few times. The genes are TRBV30 and TRBJ2-1; a weak D match, TRBD1 (6 bases). This CDR3 is built from 12 residues. CDR1 GTSNPN and CDR2 SVGIG come from the germline V gene (reference sequence). V was trimmed by 2 bases and J by 9 bases, leaving 11 bases between them. Here the CDR3 reads CAWSPQGGEQFF. DNA for the CDR3: TGTGCCTGGAGTCCCCAAGGGGGTGAGCAGTTCTTC.

The rearrangement joins TRBV19 to TRBJ1-1; tentative D call: TRBD1 (5 bases). The CDR3 has 14 amino acids. The V end was cut by 6 bases, the J end by 2 bases, with 13 bases between. Germline CDR1 reads LNHDA; CDR2 reads SQIVND (reference sequence). The CDR3, as DNA: TGTGCCAGTAGACTCCACGACAGTAACACTGAAGCTTTCTTT. Protein: CASRLHDSNTEAFF.

The rearrangement uses TRBV7-2 and TRBJ2-5, with TRBD2 identical over 9 bases. The CDR3 runs 14 residues. J gave up 5 bases and V 5 bases, and 6 bases lay outside the gene matches. The germline V gene has CDR1 SGHTA and CDR2 FQGNSA. The CDR3 reads CASSVQRGDETQYF. CDR3 nucleotide sequence: TGTGCCAGCAGCGTCCAGCGGGGGGATGAGACCCAGTACTTC. The variable domain in full, completed from reference TRBV7-2 and TRBJ2-5, reads GAGVSQSPSNKVTEKGKDVELRCDPISGHTALYWYRQSLGQGLEFLIYFQGNSAPDKSGLPSDRFSAERTGGSVSTLTIQRTQQEDSAVYLCASSVQRGDETQYFGPGTRLLVL.

This chain joins TRBV16 and TRBJ1-5; D might be TRBD1 (6 bases). This CDR3 is 15 amino acids long. CDR1 KGHSY and CDR2 FQNENV come from the germline V gene. With 2 bases removed from V and 6 bases from J, the gap between germline ends came to 14 bases. The CDR3 protein is CASSQGPRGAQPQHF. Here the CDR3 DNA reads TGTGCCAGCAGCCAAGGCCCTCGGGGGGCTCAGCCCCAGCATTTT.

The genes are TRBV5-1 and TRBJ1-6; D possibly corresponds to TRBD1 (5 bases). Deletions cut 4 bases from V and 3 bases from J, with 23 bases between. CDR3 length: 19 residues. The germline V gene has CDR1 SGHRS and CDR2 YFSETQ. CDR3 nucleotides: TGCGCCAGCAGCCCCCTAGGAGGAGAGGGGACTTTCTATAATTCACCCCTCCACTTT. Amino acids: CASSPLGGEGTFYNSPLHF.

In this sample, this clone turned up a few times. The V call is TRBV7-2, the J call TRBJ1-6; tentative D call: TRBD1 (5 bases). From germline, CDR1 is SGHTA and CDR2 FQGNSA. The CDR3 spans 13 residues. With 1 base removed from V and 9 bases from J, the gap between germline ends came to 7 bases. The CDR3 region is CASSLEQASPLHF. CDR3 nucleotide sequence: TGTGCCAGCAGCTTAGAACAGGCTTCACCCCTCCACTTT.

Points on this clone: Within the sample, other DNA sequences also encode this same CDR3. This chain uses TRBV18 with TRBJ1-1; D is ambiguous. CDR3 length: 14 amino acids. Looked up from germline, CDR1 is KGHSH and CDR2 is LQKENI. V gave up 0 bases and J gave up 2 bases, with 7 bases separating them. In DNA, the CDR3 is TGTGCCAGCTCACCACCCAGCCTCAACACTGAAGCTTTCTTT. It codes for CASSPPSLNTEAFF.

This chain links TRBV7-9 with TRBJ2-5, with D perhaps matching TRBD1 (5 bases). The CDR3 runs 13 residues. The germline CDR1 and CDR2 sequences are SEHNR and FQNEAQ (reference sequence). Trimming left V 0 bases short and J 5 bases short, with 7 bases between. CDR3 nucleotides: TGTGCCAGCAGCTTAGCAGGGGTCGAGACCCAGTACTTC. This codes for CASSLAGVETQYF. The full variable domain, completed using reference TRBV7-9 and TRBJ2-5, is DTGVSQNPRHKITKRGQNVTFRCDPISEHNRLYWYRQTLGQGPEFLTYFQNEAQLEKSRLLSDRFSAERPKGSFSTLEIQRTEQGDSAMYLCASSLAGVETQYFGPGTRLLVL.

The CDR3 DNA sequence: TGTGCCACACGAAACTTAGGTGATAATGAAAAACTGTTTTTT. Translation gives CATRNLGDNEKLFF. The chain employs TRBV10-3 and TRBJ1-4, with D unresolved. Germline lookup yields CDR1 ENHRY and CDR2 SYGVKD. The V gene lost 10 bases and the J gene lost 4 bases, with 16 bases spanning the gap. The CDR3 is made up of 14 amino acids.

This sequence joins TRBV4-3 and TRBJ1-2; 9 bases are a match to TRBD1. Trimming at V came to 4 bases and at J to 7 bases, leaving 10 bases not matched to a gene. Germline CDR1 reads LGHNA; CDR2 reads YSLEER. The CDR3 totals 15 residues. CDR3 in DNA: TGCGCCAGCAGCCCCGGGACAGGGAGCCTAGGTGGCTACACCTTC. It is translated as CASSPGTGSLGGYTF.

This sequence joins TRBV4-2 and TRBJ1-1, with D perhaps matching TRBD1 (5 bases). Germline CDR1 is LGHNA and CDR2 is YNFKEQ. This CDR3 contains 16 residues. Trimming stripped 0 bases from V and 1 base from J, with 12 bases between. In DNA form, the CDR3 reads TGTGCCAGCAGCCAAGAAAGTTGGAGGGGGAACACTGAAGCTTTCTTT. Translated, it gives CASSQESWRGNTEAFF.

This clone was observed a few times. This chain connects TRBV9 to TRBJ1-4; 8 bases fit TRBD1. This CDR3 comprises 15 residues. V shed 5 bases and J 7 bases; nucleotides not matched to a gene: 10. Per the germline V gene, CDR1 is SGDLS and CDR2 is YYNGEE. Written as DNA, the CDR3 is TGTGCCAGCAGACCCGGACAGGGATCAGGTGAAAAACTGTTTTTT. Its translation: CASRPGQGSGEKLFF.

The J gene is TRBJ2-7, the V gene TRBV4-2; D possibly matches TRBD1 or TRBD2 (5 bases each). Trimming pared 1 base from V and 2 bases from J, leaving 12 bases between. Germline V CDR1 and CDR2: LGHNA, YNFKEQ. The CDR3 loop spans 15 amino acids. CDR3 amino acids: CASSQVGGTTYEQYF. The CDR3 DNA is TGTGCCAGCAGCCAAGTTGGGGGAACTACCTACGAGCAGTACTTC.

Only a few counts were recorded for this clone. The chain couples TRBV5-1 to TRBJ1-2, with a tentative D call TRBD1 (5 bases). V lost 0 bases and J lost 4, with 10 bases in between. Per the germline V gene, CDR1 is SGHRS and CDR2 is YFSETQ. The CDR3 covers 14 residues. CDR3 DNA sequence: TGCGCCAGCAGCTTGGCTGGGAGGGGCTATGGCTACACCTTC. It is translated as CASSLAGRGYGYTF.

This clone has a handful of counts. The V call is TRBV18, the J call TRBJ1-6; possible D gene TRBD1, 6 bases. The V and J ends lost 2 bases and 8 bases respectively, with 16 bases between them. Germline lookup yields CDR1 KGHSH and CDR2 LQKENI. The CDR3 length is 16 residues. CDR3 coding DNA: TGTGCCAGCTCACCAAGGAGGGGGGGGACTGATTCACCCCTCCACTTT. It translates to CASSPRRGGTDSPLHF.

V usage is TRBV5-1 and J usage is TRBJ2-1, with 8 positions matching TRBD1. In germline, CDR1 is SGHRS, CDR2 YFSETQ. This CDR3 is built from 15 residues. J lost 3 bases, V lost 0 bases, and 2 bases had no gene match. CDR3 nucleotides: TGCGCCAGCAGCTTGGATGGACAGGGCTACAATGAGCAGTTCTTC. As protein: CASSLDGQGYNEQFF.

The rearrangement uses TRBV15 and TRBJ2-1, with 8 nucleotides matching TRBD1. CDR3 size: 15 residues. Germline assignment: CDR1 LNHNV and CDR2 YYDKDF (reference sequence). The trim removed 6 bases at V and 6 bases at J, leaving 10 bases unmatched. CDR3 in DNA: TGTGCCACCAGTACCGGACAGGGAAGGTTCAATGAGCAGTTCTTC. Its protein product is CATSTGQGRFNEQFF.

V gene TRBV9 combines with J gene TRBJ1-1; 12 bases match TRBD1. Germline V CDR1 and CDR2: SGDLS, YYNGEE. With V trimmed by 3 bases and J by 6 bases, 15 bases remained unmatched. The CDR3 is made up of 18 amino acids. The CDR3 protein is CASSAYVGQGAKGAEAFF. CDR3 nucleotides: TGTGCCAGCAGCGCCTACGTGGGACAGGGGGCAAAAGGCGCTGAAGCTTTCTTT.

The CDR3: CASSLSGARDTQYF. The CDR3, as DNA: TGTGCCAGCAGCCTCAGCGGGGCCAGAGATACGCAGTATTTT. The chain joins TRBV7-9 to TRBJ2-3; TRBD2 matches at 7 bases. The CDR3 extends over 14 amino acids. Trimming took 5 bases from V and 5 from J; bases not matched to a gene: 7. Looked up from germline, CDR1 is SEHNR and CDR2 is FQNEAQ (reference sequence).